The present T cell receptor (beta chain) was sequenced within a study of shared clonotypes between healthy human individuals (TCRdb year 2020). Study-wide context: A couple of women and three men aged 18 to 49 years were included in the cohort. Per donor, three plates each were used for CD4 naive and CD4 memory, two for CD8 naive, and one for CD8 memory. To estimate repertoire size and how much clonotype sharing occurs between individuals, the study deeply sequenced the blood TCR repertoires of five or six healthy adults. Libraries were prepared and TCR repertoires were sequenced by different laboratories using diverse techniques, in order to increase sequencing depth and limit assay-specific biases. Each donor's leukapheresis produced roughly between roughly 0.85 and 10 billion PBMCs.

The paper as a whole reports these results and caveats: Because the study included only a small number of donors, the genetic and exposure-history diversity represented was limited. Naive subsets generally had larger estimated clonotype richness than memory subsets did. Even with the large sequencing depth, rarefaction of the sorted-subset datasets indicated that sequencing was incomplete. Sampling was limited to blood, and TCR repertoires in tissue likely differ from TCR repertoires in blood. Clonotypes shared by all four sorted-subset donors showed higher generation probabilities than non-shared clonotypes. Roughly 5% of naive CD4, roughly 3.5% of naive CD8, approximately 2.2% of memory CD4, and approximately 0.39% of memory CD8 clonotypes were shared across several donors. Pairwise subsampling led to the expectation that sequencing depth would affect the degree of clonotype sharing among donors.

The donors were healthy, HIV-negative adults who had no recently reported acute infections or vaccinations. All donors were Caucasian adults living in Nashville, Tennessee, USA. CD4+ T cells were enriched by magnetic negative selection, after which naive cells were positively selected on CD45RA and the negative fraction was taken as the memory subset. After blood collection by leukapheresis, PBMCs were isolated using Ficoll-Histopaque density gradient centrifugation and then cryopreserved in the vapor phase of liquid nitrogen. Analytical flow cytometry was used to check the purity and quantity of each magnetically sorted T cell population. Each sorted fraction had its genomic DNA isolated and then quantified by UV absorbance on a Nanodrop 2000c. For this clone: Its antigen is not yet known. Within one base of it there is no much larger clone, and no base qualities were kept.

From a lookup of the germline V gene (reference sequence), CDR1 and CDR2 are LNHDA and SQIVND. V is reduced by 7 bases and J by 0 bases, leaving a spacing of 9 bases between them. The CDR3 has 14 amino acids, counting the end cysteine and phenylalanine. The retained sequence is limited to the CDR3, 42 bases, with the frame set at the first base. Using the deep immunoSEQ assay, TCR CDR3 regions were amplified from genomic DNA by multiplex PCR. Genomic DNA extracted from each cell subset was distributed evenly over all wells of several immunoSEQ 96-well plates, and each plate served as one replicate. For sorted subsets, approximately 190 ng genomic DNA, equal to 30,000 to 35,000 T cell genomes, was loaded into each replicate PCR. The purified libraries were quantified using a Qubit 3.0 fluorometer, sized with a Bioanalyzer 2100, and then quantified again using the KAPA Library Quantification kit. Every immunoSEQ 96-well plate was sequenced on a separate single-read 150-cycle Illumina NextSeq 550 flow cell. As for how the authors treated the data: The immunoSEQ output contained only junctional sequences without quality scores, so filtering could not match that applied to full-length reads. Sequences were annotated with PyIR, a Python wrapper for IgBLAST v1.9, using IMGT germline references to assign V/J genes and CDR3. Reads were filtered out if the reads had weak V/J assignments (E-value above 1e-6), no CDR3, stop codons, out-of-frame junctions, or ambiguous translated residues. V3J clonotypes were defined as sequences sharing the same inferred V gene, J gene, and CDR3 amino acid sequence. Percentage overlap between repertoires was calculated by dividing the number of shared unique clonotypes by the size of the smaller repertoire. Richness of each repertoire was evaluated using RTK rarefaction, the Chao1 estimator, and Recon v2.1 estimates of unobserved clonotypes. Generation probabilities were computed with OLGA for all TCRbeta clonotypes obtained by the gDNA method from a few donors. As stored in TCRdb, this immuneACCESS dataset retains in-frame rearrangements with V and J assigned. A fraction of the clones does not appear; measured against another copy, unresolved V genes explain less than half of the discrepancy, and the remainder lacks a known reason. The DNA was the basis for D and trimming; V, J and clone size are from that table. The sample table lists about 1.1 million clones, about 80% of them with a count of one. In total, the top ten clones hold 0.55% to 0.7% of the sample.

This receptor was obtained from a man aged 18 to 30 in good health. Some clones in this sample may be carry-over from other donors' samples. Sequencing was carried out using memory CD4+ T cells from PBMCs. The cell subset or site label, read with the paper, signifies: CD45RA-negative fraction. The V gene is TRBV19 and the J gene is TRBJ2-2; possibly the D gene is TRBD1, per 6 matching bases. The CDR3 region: CASIRGPNTGELFF. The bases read TGTGCCAGTATCAGGGGCCCGAACACCGGGGAGCTGTTTTTT.